This entry is about one TCR beta chain. Antigen specificity is unknown. Assay used: immunoSEQ multiplex PCR; TCRdb lists only in-frame clones, some missing. The sample has some 200,000 clones; roughly nine tenths are singletons. This record belongs to a study of cytomegalovirus exposure and HLA in healthy donors. Whole-study results and caveats: Diagnosis of cytomegalovirus status made by the classifier reportedly showed high specificity and sensitivity.

This CDR3 is built from 14 residues. Germline CDR1 MGHRA, CDR2 YSYEKL. V gave up 0 bases and J gave up 10 bases, with 13 bases separating them. Material for sequencing was PBMCs. The origin of this receptor is a man in his thirties or forties in good health and CMV-seropositive. The genes are TRBV4-1 and TRBJ2-1; D remains ambiguous. The CDR3 DNA follows: TGCGCCAGCAGCCAAGAAACGGGCTACGAAGAGCAGTTCTTC. It yields the protein CASSQETGYEEQFF.